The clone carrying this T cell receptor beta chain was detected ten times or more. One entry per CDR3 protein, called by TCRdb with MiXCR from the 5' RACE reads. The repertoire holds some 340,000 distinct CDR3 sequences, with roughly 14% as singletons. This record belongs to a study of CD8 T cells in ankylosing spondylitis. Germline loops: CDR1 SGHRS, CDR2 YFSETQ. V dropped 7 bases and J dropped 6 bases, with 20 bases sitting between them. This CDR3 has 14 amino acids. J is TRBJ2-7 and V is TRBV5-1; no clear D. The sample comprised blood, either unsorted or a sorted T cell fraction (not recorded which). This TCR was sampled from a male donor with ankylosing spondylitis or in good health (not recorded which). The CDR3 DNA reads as TGCGCCAGCCAGGCCATGACAACTACGATCGAGCAGTACTTC. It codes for CASQAMTTTIEQYF.